One sample yielded the 30 T cell receptor beta chains listed below, sequenced in a study of T-cell memory formation after mild COVID-19. TCRdb recomputed calls from the 5' RACE reads with MiXCR, one row per CDR3 protein. This repertoire shows 100,000 to 150,000 distinct CDR3 sequences, approximately 16% found once; its top ten account for more than 11%. The specimen was PBMCs or a T cell subset sorted from them (not recorded which). The source of these receptors is an adult woman who had mild COVID-19 (a few samples of this study predate the infection). Cell type and time point are not known.

The chain couples TRBV2 to TRBJ1-1; no clear D. Trimming took off 11 bases at V and 6 bases at J, with 13 bases between the two ends. CDR1 SNHLY and CDR2 FYNNEI come from the germline V gene. There are 11 residues in the CDR3. This CDR3 is CAGLGGPEAFF. CDR3 bases: TGTGCCGGCCTTGGTGGGCCTGAAGCTTTCTTT.

This sequence joins TRBV6-1 and TRBJ2-1; D is unclear. From germline, CDR1 is MNHNS and CDR2 SASEGT. There are 12 residues in the CDR3. V was cut by 10 bases and J by 7 bases, with 14 bases left in between. The CDR3 nucleotides read TGTGCCACCAACACCCTTTTTAATGAGCAGTTCTTC. It yields the protein CATNTLFNEQFF.

In its sample, this clonotype was seen a few times. The rearrangement uses TRBV7-9 and TRBJ2-5; possibly TRBD1 for D (6 bases). V dropped 5 bases and J dropped 9 bases, with 13 bases sitting between them. Germline CDR1 is SEHNR and CDR2 is FQNEAQ (reference sequence). The CDR3 is made up of 12 amino acids. The CDR3 reads CASSQNRDPQYF. The CDR3 DNA follows: TGTGCCAGCAGCCAAAACAGGGACCCCCAGTACTTC.

The chain carries TRBV7-2 and TRBJ1-1; D is unresolved. This CDR3 contains 13 residues. The V gene lost 6 bases and the J gene lost 1 base, with 9 bases spanning the gap. Germline V gives CDR1 SGHTA, CDR2 FQGNSA. The CDR3 reads CASRTQENTEAFF. For the CDR3, the DNA is TGTGCCAGCAGAACACAAGAGAACACTGAAGCTTTCTTT.

The chain combines TRBV5-5 with TRBJ2-2; 10 bases map to TRBD1. Germline values: CDR1 SGHKS, CDR2 YYEKEE (reference sequence). The CDR3 is 17 residues long. Trimming removed 5 bases from V and 2 bases from J; junction bases left unmatched: 9. CDR3 sequence (DNA): TGTGCCAGCAGGCAACCGGGACAGGGGACCAACACCGGGGAGCTGTTTTTT. It specifies CASRQPGQGTNTGELFF.

The J gene is TRBJ1-1, the V gene TRBV14; D is undetermined. The germline V gene encodes CDR1 SGHDN and CDR2 FVKESK. V lost 1 base and J lost 4, with 10 bases in between. The CDR3 is 14 residues long. The chain's CDR3 is CASSQGNRATEAFF. CDR3 coding DNA: TGTGCCAGCAGCCAAGGAAATCGGGCCACTGAAGCTTTCTTT.

This clonotype was counted a few times. The V and J genes are TRBV5-4 and TRBJ1-3; D unresolved. Trimming took 3 bases from V and 0 from J, leaving 10 bases between them. The CDR3 has 15 amino acids. From germline, CDR1 is SGHNT and CDR2 YYREEE (reference sequence). The DNA of the CDR3 is TGTGCCAGCAGCTCCGGACCGGCCTCTGGAAACACCATATATTTT. The encoded protein is CASSSGPASGNTIYF.

This clonotype was observed a few times. The CDR3: CASSLGGGMTEAFF. CDR3 nucleotide sequence: TGTGCCAGCAGTTTGGGGGGTGGAATGACTGAAGCTTTCTTT. This rearrangement joins TRBV12-3 or TRBV12-4 to TRBJ1-1; possibly TRBD1 for D (5 bases). The CDR3 has 14 residues. V was pared by 3 bases and J by 5 bases, with 13 bases between.

This clonotype was picked up a small number of times. V is TRBV20-1 and J is TRBJ1-1, with D hard to call. The CDR3 is 12 residues long. The germline V gene has CDR1 DFQATT and CDR2 SNEGSKA (reference sequence). The V end lost 6 bases, the J end lost 0 bases, and 8 bases lay between the germline ends. CDR3 DNA sequence: TGCAGTGCCCTACAGCTGAACACTGAAGCTTTCTTT. Residues: CSALQLNTEAFF.

The V gene is TRBV27, the J gene TRBJ2-7; D possibly uses TRBD1 or TRBD2 (5 bases each). Germline V gene lookup returns CDR1 MNHEY and CDR2 SMNVEV (reference sequence). Trimming removed 0 bases at V and 2 bases at J, with 11 bases between. CDR3 length: 15 amino acids. DNA of the CDR3: TGTGCCAGCAGTTTATCGTGGGGGACGACCTACGAGCAGTACTTC. The encoded protein is CASSLSWGTTYEQYF.

This clonotype was seen repeatedly, ten times or more. This chain joins TRBV18 and TRBJ2-7; TRBD2 matches at 7 bases. Germline assignment: CDR1 KGHSH and CDR2 LQKENI. This CDR3 spans 14 amino acids. The junction had 4 bases not matched to a gene; V was cut back by 2 bases and J by 3 bases. CDR3 sequence: CASSPGLADYEQYF. CDR3 DNA: TGTGCCAGCTCACCAGGGCTAGCGGACTACGAGCAGTACTTC.

This clonotype was found a few times. This chain links TRBV7-2 with TRBJ1-2, with 7 nucleotides matching TRBD1. Germline trimming cut 1 base from V and 4 bases from J; bases unmatched to any gene: 3. Per the germline V gene, CDR1 is SGHTA and CDR2 is FQGNSA. This CDR3 is built from 14 residues. The CDR3 sequence is CASSLGGGGYGYTF. The CDR3 DNA follows: TGTGCCAGCAGCTTAGGAGGGGGCGGCTATGGCTACACCTTC.

This clonotype was observed a handful of times. This chain uses TRBV10-2 with TRBJ2-1; 7 bases agree with TRBD1. Trimming cost V 6 bases and J 0 bases; bases outside gene matches: 2. Germline V lookup: CDR1 WSHSY, CDR2 SAAADI. The CDR3 length is 14 residues. CDR3 DNA: TGCGCCAGCAGGACAGGGAGCTCCTACAATGAGCAGTTCTTC. Translation: CASRTGSSYNEQFF.

This clonotype showed up many times. The V and J genes are TRBV7-2 and TRBJ2-1; D is possibly TRBD2 (6 bases). CDR3 length: 15 amino acids. Trimming stripped 5 bases from V and 12 bases from J, with 23 bases between. Germline assignment: CDR1 SGHTA and CDR2 FQGNSA. This CDR3 reads CASSTTSSAPSGQFF. CDR3 DNA: TGTGCCAGCAGCACGACTAGTTCCGCCCCATCTGGGCAGTTCTTC.

V and J are TRBV19 and TRBJ1-3, with D uncertain. Germline V gives CDR1 LNHDA, CDR2 SQIVND (reference sequence). V gave up 2 bases and J gave up 0 bases, with 8 bases separating them. The CDR3 extends over 15 amino acids. Here the CDR3 DNA reads TGTGCCAGTAGTATATTGGGCAGCTCTGGAAACACCATATATTTT. Protein: CASSILGSSGNTIYF.

This clonotype was picked up a small number of times. The chain is built from TRBV29-1 and TRBJ2-5, with 9 bases matching TRBD2. V was pared by 0 bases and J by 2 bases, with 4 bases of the junction left unmatched. The germline CDR1 and CDR2 sequences are SQVTM and ANQGSEA. The CDR3 totals 15 residues. This CDR3 is CSVEDAAGGQETQYF. In DNA, the CDR3 is TGCAGCGTTGAAGACGCGGCGGGGGGGCAAGAGACCCAGTACTTC. Supplemented by reference TRBV29-1 and TRBJ2-5, the full variable domain reads SAVISQKPSRDICQRGTSLTIQCQVDSQVTMMFWYRQQPGQSLTLIATANQGSEATYESGFVIDKFPISRPNLTFSTLTVSNMSPEDSSIYLCSVEDAAGGQETQYFGPGTRLLVL.

This clonotype was seen at least ten times. The chain employs TRBV27 and TRBJ1-1; D uncertain. The CDR3 loop spans 13 amino acids. The germline V and J ends were trimmed by 6 bases and 3 bases, with 11 bases remaining between them. The germline V gene has CDR1 MNHEY and CDR2 SMNVEV (reference sequence). CDR3 sequence: CASRTTWDTEAFF. In nucleotides, the CDR3 is TGTGCCAGCAGGACCACATGGGACACTGAAGCTTTCTTT.

In its sample, this clonotype was seen a few times. J is TRBJ2-4 and V is TRBV12-3 or TRBV12-4; D might be TRBD1 (6 bases). The V end lost 10 bases, the J end lost 0 bases, and 19 bases lay between the germline ends. This CDR3 has 16 residues. DNA for the CDR3: TGTGCCACATCCCGAAAGGGGGATCTAGCCAAAAACATTCAGTACTTC. Protein sequence: CATSRKGDLAKNIQYF.

The chain recombines TRBV5-6 with TRBJ2-1, with 11 positions matching TRBD2. Germline V lookup: CDR1 SGHDT, CDR2 YYEEEE. J was trimmed by 7 bases and V by 0 bases; bases with no gene match: 12. CDR3 length: 18 residues. This chain's CDR3 is CASSLDGSGRGLRNEQFF. The CDR3 coding sequence is TGTGCCAGCAGCTTGGATGGTAGCGGGAGGGGTTTGAGGAATGAGCAGTTCTTC.

This clonotype came up a few times. V usage is TRBV24-1 and J usage is TRBJ2-7; the match to TRBD1 covers 9 bases. The J segment lost 3 bases and the V segment lost 7 bases, leaving 3 bases of the junction unmatched. CDR1 and CDR2 (germline): KGHDR, SFDVKD. The CDR3 is 13 amino acids. Written as DNA, the CDR3 is TGTGCCACCAGGGGACAGGGCAACTACGAGCAGTACTTC. Translation: CATRGQGNYEQYF.

This clonotype was found a few times. This chain joins TRBV6-1 and TRBJ2-5; 10 bases line up with TRBD2. The CDR3 has 18 amino acids. Germline CDR1 reads MNHNS; CDR2 reads SASEGT. Trimming cost V 6 bases and J 1 base; bases outside gene matches: 14. CDR3 sequence (DNA): TGTGCCAGCAGGGAGCGGCCTAGCGGGAGCGGGGTCCAAGAGACCCAGTACTTC. Its translation: CASRERPSGSGVQETQYF.

J is TRBJ1-2 and V is TRBV29-1; D unclear. CDR1 is SQVTM, CDR2 ANQGSEA, per germline. There are 12 residues in the CDR3. Trimming pared 3 bases from V and 7 bases from J, leaving 12 bases between. CDR3 amino acids: CSVEEQQPGYTF. The DNA for the CDR3 is TGCAGCGTTGAGGAACAGCAACCTGGCTACACCTTC.

This clonotype was counted a few times. A read error may produce the germline difference seen at one junction end. The genes are TRBV12-3 or TRBV12-4 and TRBJ2-7; TRBD2 is a possible D gene (5 bases). This CDR3 comprises 14 residues. CDR3 residues: CVSRLRALSGEQYF. In nucleotides, the CDR3 is TGTGTCAGCAGGTTACGGGCACTATCGGGAGAGCAGTACTTC.

This sequence joins TRBV27 and TRBJ2-7, with D unresolved. The germline V and J ends were trimmed by 5 bases and 3 bases, with 17 bases remaining between them. The CDR3 is 15 amino acids. Germline V CDR1 and CDR2: MNHEY, SMNVEV (reference sequence). CDR3 sequence reads: CASSPSSSRSYEQYF. The CDR3 bases are TGTGCCAGCAGTCCCTCGAGTAGCAGGAGCTACGAGCAGTACTTC.

Only a few counts were recorded for this clonotype. This chain connects TRBV4-3 to TRBJ2-7; TRBD1 might be the D (6 bases). This CDR3 spans 16 amino acids. Germline-derived CDR1 and CDR2 are LGHNA and YSLEER. V lost 0 bases and J 3 bases, leaving 15 bases between the germline ends. CDR3 amino acids: CASSQDWDNPLYEQYF. Written as DNA, the CDR3 is TGCGCCAGCAGCCAAGATTGGGACAATCCTCTCTACGAGCAGTACTTC.

This clonotype came up a few times. The V and J genes are TRBV30 and TRBJ2-7, with D maybe TRBD2 (5 bases). Germline-derived CDR1 and CDR2 are GTSNPN and SVGIG (reference sequence). This CDR3 is 12 amino acids long. Trimming took off 3 bases at V and 5 bases at J, with 11 bases between the two ends. The CDR3 region has the DNA TGTGCCTGGAGGGAGGACGGACACGAGCAGTACTTC. It translates to CAWREDGHEQYF.

The rearrangement uses TRBV7-2 and TRBJ2-3; TRBD2 aligns across 7 bases. Germline V gene lookup returns CDR1 SGHTA and CDR2 FQGNSA. The CDR3 has 16 residues. The J segment lost 1 base and the V segment lost 0 bases, leaving 4 bases of the junction unmatched. This chain's CDR3 is CASSLAFLAGTDTQYF. The CDR3 nucleotides read TGTGCCAGCAGCTTAGCTTTTCTAGCGGGCACAGATACGCAGTATTTT.

The V gene is TRBV3-1, the J gene TRBJ2-3; perhaps TRBD1 as D (5 bases). V was shortened by 3 bases and J by 4 bases, with 5 bases between the two germline ends. Per the germline V gene, CDR1 is LGHDT and CDR2 is YNNKEL (reference sequence). The CDR3 is 12 amino acids. The CDR3 loop reads CASSHRADTQYF. The CDR3 DNA reads TGTGCCAGCAGCCACAGGGCAGATACGCAGTATTTT.

Note on this clonotype: A much more abundant neighbour one base away suggests this may be a read error. V usage is TRBV12-3 or TRBV12-4 and J usage is TRBJ2-4; TRBD2 is a possible D gene (6 bases). Between the trimmed V and J ends, which lost 6 bases and 8 bases, there was a span of 14 bases. This CDR3 is 13 amino acids long. The CDR3, as DNA: TGTGCCAGCAGCCGTGGGGGGTGGGACATTCAGTACTTC. This codes for CASSRGGWDIQYF.

CDR3 loop: CASSSGQGNHSPLHF. The CDR3 DNA is TGTGCCAGCAGTTCGGGACAGGGGAACCATTCACCCCTCCACTTT. This rearrangement joins TRBV27 to TRBJ1-6; TRBD1 aligns across 10 bases. Trimming took 4 bases from V and 8 from J; bases not matched to a gene: 5. CDR3 length: 15 residues. Germline values: CDR1 MNHEY, CDR2 SMNVEV (reference sequence).